Each of the 29 T cell receptor beta chains below was sequenced from the same sample in a study of cytomegalovirus exposure and HLA in healthy donors. PCR employed 60 Vbeta and 13 Jbeta primers. Clones were read by immunoSEQ multiplex PCR, and TCRdb kept only the in-frame ones, dropping some. The table includes about 72,000 clones, about 84% detected once. Input material: PBMCs. These receptors all come from a man in his forties in good health and CMV-seronegative.

The chain uses TRBV5-1 and TRBJ2-6, with 8 bases identical to TRBD1. This CDR3 spans 18 amino acids. The germline V gene encodes CDR1 SGHRS and CDR2 YFSETQ. V dropped 0 bases and J dropped 4; count of bases not matched to a gene: 9. CDR3 amino acids: CASSLEGRGLRGANVLTF. CDR3 DNA: TGCGCCAGCAGCTTGGAGGGCAGGGGGCTAAGAGGGGCCAACGTCCTGACTTTC.

The rearrangement uses TRBV10-3 and TRBJ1-2, with D possibly matching TRBD1 (5 bases). The CDR3 has 14 residues. CDR1 and CDR2 from the germline V gene are ENHRY and SYGVKD. With 11 bases removed from V and 0 bases from J, the gap between germline ends came to 16 bases. The CDR3 sequence is CAVTDTNTNYGYTF. The CDR3 DNA reads as TGTGCCGTTACGGACACGAACACTAACTATGGCTACACCTTC.

V is TRBV29-1 and J is TRBJ2-2; TRBD1 aligns across 10 bases. The ends lost 5 bases at V and 6 bases at J; junction bases unmatched: 6. The CDR3 has 14 amino acids. Germline V gives CDR1 SQVTM, CDR2 ANQGSEA. CDR3 in DNA: TGCAGCGTTACGCCCGGGACAGGGGCCGGGGAGCTGTTTTTT. This gives the protein CSVTPGTGAGELFF.

The chain has TRBV6-1 and TRBJ2-2, with 7 bases identical to TRBD1. This CDR3 has 14 amino acids. The germline gives CDR1 MNHNS, CDR2 SASEGT. The V and J ends lost 6 bases and 6 bases, in that order; junction bases with no gene match: 7. The CDR3 coding sequence is TGTGCCAGCAGGCGACAGGGAAGATCCGGGGAGCTGTTTTTT. It encodes CASRRQGRSGELFF.

This clone came up many times. This chain joins TRBV6-1 and TRBJ2-6; a possible D gene is TRBD2 (6 bases). Deletions cut 2 bases from V and 0 bases from J, with 11 bases between. The CDR3 covers 17 residues. The germline V gene encodes CDR1 MNHNS and CDR2 SASEGT. This chain's CDR3 is CASSESSGYSGANVLTF. Written as DNA, the CDR3 is TGTGCCAGCAGTGAATCGAGCGGGTACTCTGGGGCCAACGTCCTGACTTTC.

The chain employs TRBV7-6 and TRBJ1-3; D may be TRBD1 (6 bases). Germline CDR1 SGHVS, CDR2 FNYEAQ. V was clipped by 6 bases and J by 1 base, with 16 bases between them. The CDR3 loop spans 16 amino acids. The CDR3 protein is CASSLGQGMSGNTIYF. The CDR3 DNA reads as TGTGCCAGCAGTCTAGGGCAGGGGATGTCTGGAAACACCATATATTTT. The variable domain in full, with the rest retrieved from reference TRBV7-6 and TRBJ1-3, is GAGVSQSPRYKVTKRGQDVALRCDPISGHVSLYWYRQALGQGPEFLTYFNYEAQQDKSGLPNDRFSAERPEGSISTLTIQRTEQRDSAMYRCASSLGQGMSGNTIYFGEGSWLTVV.

In this sample, this clone turned up a few times. The chain employs TRBV6-5 and TRBJ1-5; D gene uncertain. Germline CDR1 MNHEY, CDR2 SVGAGI. This CDR3 region has 14 residues. Trimming shortened V by 4 bases and J by 2 bases, and 9 bases separated the two germline ends. CDR3 bases: TGTGCCAGCAGTTTTAGATATGGCAATCAGCCCCAGCATTTT. It translates to CASSFRYGNQPQHF.

This clone has only one observation. The V call is TRBV11-2, the J call TRBJ2-7; no clear D gene. V lost 1 base, J lost 3 bases, and 7 bases lay in between. The CDR3 consists of 13 residues. Looked up from germline, CDR1 is SGHAT and CDR2 is FQNNGV. The CDR3 loop is CASSLARSYEQYF. In DNA form, the CDR3 reads TGTGCCAGCAGCTTAGCCCGGAGCTACGAGCAGTACTTC.

V is TRBV19 and J is TRBJ1-5; 9 positions match TRBD1. CDR1 and CDR2 (germline): LNHDA, SQIVND (reference sequence). V dropped 8 bases and J dropped 3; count of bases not matched to a gene: 11. The CDR3 covers 16 residues. This CDR3 is CASAPLDRGNNQPQHF. CDR3 coding DNA: TGTGCCAGTGCGCCACTTGACAGGGGGAACAATCAGCCCCAGCATTTT.

CDR3: CAWSLVSYNSPLHF. Here the CDR3 DNA reads TGTGCCTGGAGTCTAGTCTCCTATAATTCACCCCTCCACTTT. V and J are TRBV30 and TRBJ1-6; D remains ambiguous. Germline loops: CDR1 GTSNPN, CDR2 SVGIG (reference sequence). The ends were cut back, 2 bases at V and 0 bases at J, with 5 bases in the middle. This CDR3 has 14 amino acids. The full variable domain, its missing parts supplied by reference TRBV30 and TRBJ1-6, is SQTIHQWPATLVQPVGSPLSLECTVEGTSNPNLYWYRQAAGRGLQLLFYSVGIGQISSEVPQNLSASRPQDRQFILSSKKLLLSDSGFYLCAWSLVSYNSPLHFGNGTRLTVT.

This clone was recorded only once. The J gene is TRBJ1-1, the V gene TRBV11-2; 8 nucleotides match TRBD1. The J segment lost 1 base and the V segment lost 1 base, leaving 5 bases of the junction unmatched. Looked up from germline, CDR1 is SGHAT and CDR2 is FQNNGV. The CDR3 loop spans 16 amino acids. The CDR3 sequence: CASSLGFGTGNTEAFF. CDR3 in DNA: TGTGCCAGCAGCTTAGGCTTCGGGACAGGGAACACTGAAGCTTTCTTT.

This chain uses TRBV19 with TRBJ2-2, with TRBD1 matching over 11 bases. The ends lost 11 bases at V and 3 bases at J; junction bases unmatched: 14. The CDR3 is 17 residues long. Germline CDR1 and CDR2: LNHDA and SQIVND (reference sequence). The chain's CDR3 is CASEPLGQGADTGELFF. The CDR3 DNA sequence: TGTGCCTCCGAACCCCTCGGACAGGGGGCGGACACCGGGGAGCTGTTTTTT.

This clone has a single count. The chain joins TRBV27 to TRBJ2-7; 7 nucleotides agree with TRBD1. The CDR3 has 15 amino acids. In germline, CDR1 is MNHEY, CDR2 SMNVEV (reference sequence). Trimming took 4 bases from V and 2 from J; bases not matched to a gene: 8. The CDR3 DNA is TGTGCCAGCAGTTCCCCGGGACAGTCCCCCTACGAGCAGTACTTC. Translation: CASSSPGQSPYEQYF.

This clone was seen only once. The chain combines TRBV18 with TRBJ2-1; 12 bases fit TRBD2. In germline, CDR1 is KGHSH, CDR2 LQKENI. V was pared by 2 bases and J by 1 base, with 9 bases of the junction left unmatched. CDR3 length: 19 residues. The CDR3 DNA reads as TGTGCCAGCTCACCATATTTAGGGACTAGCGGGTCTTCCTACAATGAGCAGTTCTTC. It is translated as CASSPYLGTSGSSYNEQFF.

The rearrangement links TRBV9 to TRBJ2-5; D not certain. V gave up 4 bases and J gave up 0 bases, with 13 bases separating them. Germline V gene data show CDR1 as SGDLS and CDR2 as YYNGEE. The CDR3 loop spans 15 amino acids. Here the CDR3 reads CASSPTAVYQETQYF. CDR3 nucleotide sequence: TGTGCCAGCAGCCCGACGGCGGTGTACCAAGAGACCCAGTACTTC.

The chain joins TRBV6-5 to TRBJ1-6; 8 bases align to TRBD1. V lost 2 bases and J lost 7; bases outside the gene matches: 4. In germline, CDR1 is MNHEY, CDR2 SVGAGI. The CDR3 has 15 residues. The CDR3, as DNA: TGTGCCAGCAGTTACCAGGGGGCTTTAAATTCACCCCTCCACTTT. It encodes CASSYQGALNSPLHF.

For the CDR3, the DNA is TGTGCCAGCAGCTTGGGGACAGACGTTAACTATGGCTACACCTTC. Protein: CASSLGTDVNYGYTF. The chain uses TRBV5-5 and TRBJ1-2, with D maybe TRBD1 (6 bases). CDR3 size: 15 residues. Germline CDR1 reads SGHKS; CDR2 reads YYEKEE (reference sequence). Trimming removed 0 bases at V and 1 base at J, with 10 bases between. The variable domain in full, completed from reference TRBV5-5 and TRBJ1-2, reads DAGVTQSPTHLIKTRGQQVTLRCSPISGHKSVSWYQQVLGQGPQFIFQYYEKEERGRGNFPDRFSARQFPNYSSELNVNALLLGDSALYLCASSLGTDVNYGYTFGSGTRLTVV.

The J gene is TRBJ2-1, the V gene TRBV19, with 8 positions matching TRBD1. V was clipped by 7 bases and J by 8 bases; unmatched bases: 16. Germline CDR1 is LNHDA and CDR2 is SQIVND (reference sequence). CDR3 size: 16 residues. This chain's CDR3 is CASTNLPGGEMDEQFF. CDR3 DNA sequence: TGTGCCAGTACTAATCTTCCAGGGGGCGAAATGGATGAGCAGTTCTTC.

The chain employs TRBV18 and TRBJ1-2, with D tentatively TRBD1 (6 bases). Trimming pared 2 bases from V and 7 bases from J, leaving 14 bases between. The CDR3 totals 14 residues. Germline assignment: CDR1 KGHSH and CDR2 LQKENI. The CDR3 here is CASSPSGGGSGYTF. DNA for the CDR3: TGTGCCAGCTCACCATCGGGGGGCGGAAGTGGCTACACCTTC.

The chain uses TRBV19 and TRBJ2-6, with TRBD1 as a possible D gene (6 bases). This CDR3 comprises 17 residues. V shed 3 bases and J shed 2 bases, with 14 bases lying between them. Germline assignment: CDR1 LNHDA and CDR2 SQIVND (reference sequence). The CDR3 DNA sequence: TGTGCCAGTAGTATCTATCGACAGGCCACTGGGGCCAACGTCCTGACTTTC. This codes for CASSIYRQATGANVLTF.

The chain joins TRBV30 to TRBJ1-6; tentatively, D is TRBD1 (5 bases). V was shortened by 0 bases and J by 11 bases, with 11 bases between the two germline ends. Germline-derived CDR1 and CDR2 are GTSNPN and SVGIG (reference sequence). The CDR3 has 13 amino acids. For the CDR3, the DNA is TGTGCCTGGAGTGTTCTTGACAGCGCACCCCTCCACTTT. Its translation: CAWSVLDSAPLHF.

This rearrangement joins TRBV5-1 to TRBJ1-4, with unresolved D. V was cut by 4 bases and J by 5 bases, with 12 bases left in between. Germline CDR1 and CDR2: SGHRS and YFSETQ. This CDR3 comprises 14 residues. The CDR3 nucleotides are TGCGCCAGCAGCCGAGGGTTGGAAAATGAAAAACTGTTTTTT. This encodes CASSRGLENEKLFF.

The CDR3 sequence is CASSSFPDSPLHF. CDR3 nucleotides: TGCGCCAGCAGCTCCTTTCCTGATTCACCCCTCCACTTT. This sequence joins TRBV5-1 and TRBJ1-6; D unresolved. Germline V lookup: CDR1 SGHRS, CDR2 YFSETQ. This CDR3 is built from 13 residues. V was trimmed by 3 bases and J by 8 bases, leaving 9 bases between them.

The rearrangement uses TRBV28 and TRBJ1-2, with TRBD1 as a possible D gene (5 bases). CDR1 is MDHEN, CDR2 SYDVKM, per germline. V lost 7 bases and J lost 7, with 13 bases in between. There are 12 residues in the CDR3. CDR3: CASNLQGRGYTF. The DNA for the CDR3 is TGTGCCAGCAATCTCCAGGGTCGTGGCTACACCTTC.

The J gene is TRBJ2-2, the V gene TRBV14; 11 nucleotides line up with TRBD1. The germline V gene has CDR1 SGHDN and CDR2 FVKESK. The trim removed 3 bases at V and 3 bases at J, leaving 15 bases unmatched. The CDR3 sequence is 20 residues long. CDR3 sequence reads: CASSHRGRLGTGGDTGELFF. The CDR3 region has the DNA TGTGCCAGCAGCCACCGCGGAAGGCTGGGGACAGGGGGAGACACCGGGGAGCTGTTTTTT.

This clone appeared a few times. The genes are TRBV5-1 and TRBJ2-5; 8 positions match TRBD1. CDR1 and CDR2 from the germline V gene are SGHRS and YFSETQ. This CDR3 is built from 13 residues. The ends lost 4 bases at V and 4 bases at J; junction bases unmatched: 3. This chain's CDR3 is CASSQGTGETQYF. The DNA for the CDR3 is TGCGCCAGCAGCCAAGGGACAGGAGAGACCCAGTACTTC.

This clone was found a few times. The CDR3 DNA follows: TGCGCCAGCAGCTGGGGACAGGGGAGGGATCAGCCCCAGCATTTT. It encodes CASSWGQGRDQPQHF. The chain has TRBV5-1 and TRBJ1-5, with 10 positions matching TRBD1. The CDR3 extends over 15 amino acids. The trim removed 3 bases at V and 5 bases at J, leaving 5 bases unmatched. Germline V lookup: CDR1 SGHRS, CDR2 YFSETQ.

The chain employs TRBV7-2 and TRBJ2-7; TRBD2 matches at 9 bases. The V gene end was trimmed by 5 bases and the J gene end by 2 bases; junction bases not matched to a gene: 4. The CDR3 is made up of 14 amino acids. CDR1 is SGHTA, CDR2 FQGNSA, per germline. CDR3 DNA sequence: TGTGCCAGCAGCCCAGCGGGGGGTACCTACGAGCAGTACTTC. This sequence encodes CASSPAGGTYEQYF.

The rearrangement joins TRBV7-2 to TRBJ2-1, with 8 bases aligning to TRBD1. The ends lost 5 bases at V and 8 bases at J; junction bases unmatched: 8. Germline CDR1 SGHTA, CDR2 FQGNSA. CDR3 length: 14 amino acids. The CDR3, as DNA: TGTGCCAGCAGCGGAACAGGGGGGATAGATGAGCAGTTCTTC. It specifies CASSGTGGIDEQFF. Complete variable domain (other parts from reference TRBV7-2 and TRBJ2-1): GAGVSQSPSNKVTEKGKDVELRCDPISGHTALYWYRQSLGQGLEFLIYFQGNSAPDKSGLPSDRFSAERTGGSVSTLTIQRTQQEDSAVYLCASSGTGGIDEQFFGPGTRLTVL.